The 32 T cell receptor beta chains listed next were all sequenced from one sample in a study of lymphopenia after photon versus proton radiotherapy. Data came from immunoSEQ multiplex PCR; TCRdb stores just in-frame clones and leaves some out. The sample carries 43,000 or so clones, 85% recorded once. This specimen consisted of peripheral blood, obtained from a patient treated with photon-based radiotherapy. The receptors shown here come from a man aged 40-49 years with gastric cancer.

The CDR3 DNA reads as TGTGCCAGCAGCCAAGAGGATACGGCCCTCTACGAGCAGTACTTC. It specifies CASSQEDTALYEQYF. This chain uses TRBV4-2 with TRBJ2-7; unclear D gene. From germline, CDR1 is LGHNA and CDR2 YNFKEQ. The V end lost 0 bases, the J end lost 3 bases, and 12 bases lay between the germline ends. The CDR3 runs 15 residues.

The chain recombines TRBV7-2 with TRBJ1-5; no clear D gene. Germline V CDR1 and CDR2: SGHTA, FQGNSA. The V gene lost 5 bases and the J gene lost 0 bases, with 11 bases spanning the gap. This CDR3 contains 15 residues. CDR3: CASSTRHHSNQPQHF. In DNA form, the CDR3 reads TGTGCCAGCAGCACACGACACCATAGCAATCAGCCCCAGCATTTT.

CDR3 DNA sequence: TGTGCCTGGAGTTGGGCTAACACCGGGGAGCTGTTTTTT. This codes for CAWSWANTGELFF. This sequence joins TRBV30 and TRBJ2-2, with D uncertain. Deletions cut 2 bases from V and 2 bases from J, with 6 bases between. The CDR3 covers 13 residues. Germline V CDR1 and CDR2: GTSNPN, SVGIG (reference sequence).

A remark on this clone: The same CDR3 can be traced to other DNA sequences in this sample. This chain joins TRBV9 and TRBJ2-7, with D tentatively TRBD1 or TRBD2 (5 bases each). CDR3 length equals 18 residues. Germline CDR1 is SGDLS and CDR2 is YYNGEE. The germline V and J ends were trimmed by 3 bases and 2 bases, with 24 bases remaining between them. DNA for the CDR3: TGTGCCAGCAGCGCGGTGGTGGGTGGTCGGGACGGGACCTACGAGCAGTACTTC. Translating gives CASSAVVGGRDGTYEQYF.

CDR3 residues: CASKAGDTDTQYF. Here the CDR3 DNA reads TGTGCCAGTAAGGCGGGAGACACAGATACGCAGTATTTT. The chain links TRBV19 to TRBJ2-3, with 7 bases matching TRBD2. Unmatched junction bases numbered 3, after V lost 7 bases and J lost 2 bases. Germline-derived CDR1 and CDR2 are LNHDA and SQIVND (reference sequence). The CDR3 spans 13 residues.

This clone came up a few times. This sequence joins TRBV5-4 and TRBJ2-5, with unresolved D. CDR3 length equals 14 residues. V gave up 4 bases and J gave up 5 bases, with 15 bases separating them. Germline V gene sequence: CDR1 SGHNT, CDR2 YYREEE (reference sequence). The CDR3 DNA sequence: TGTGCCAGCAGCCCCGGGTTCACCAGGGAGACCCAGTACTTC. This codes for CASSPGFTRETQYF.

V gene TRBV29-1 combines with J gene TRBJ1-1, with D perhaps matching TRBD1 (6 bases). The CDR3 loop spans 12 amino acids. CDR1 is SQVTM, CDR2 ANQGSEA, per germline. Trimming removed 6 bases at V and 6 bases at J, with 14 bases between. CDR3 protein: CSVDRGGAEAFF. CDR3 sequence (DNA): TGCAGCGTGGACAGAGGTGGAGCTGAAGCTTTCTTT.

V and J are TRBV27 and TRBJ2-7, with 9 positions matching TRBD1. The CDR3 is made up of 14 amino acids. Germline V gene lookup returns CDR1 MNHEY and CDR2 SMNVEV (reference sequence). Germline trimming cut 5 bases from V and 2 bases from J; bases unmatched to any gene: 4. CDR3 in amino acids: CASSTGQGAYEQYF. CDR3 bases: TGTGCCAGCAGTACGGGACAGGGCGCCTACGAGCAGTACTTC.

This sequence joins TRBV12-5 and TRBJ1-3, with D unresolved. CDR1 is LGHNT, CDR2 FRNRAP, per germline. CDR3 length: 17 residues. Trimming took off 0 bases at V and 3 bases at J, with 15 bases between the two ends. This chain's CDR3 is CASGLVLKRAGGNTIYF. DNA of the CDR3: TGTGCTAGTGGTTTGGTACTTAAGAGGGCAGGTGGAAACACCATATATTTT.

CDR3: CASSFSRDTEAFF. The CDR3 DNA reads as TGTGCCAGCAGCTTTTCCAGGGACACTGAAGCTTTCTTT. The chain couples TRBV7-3 to TRBJ1-1, with TRBD1 as a possible D gene (5 bases). The CDR3 loop spans 13 amino acids. V lost 3 bases, J lost 3 bases, and 8 bases lay in between. Germline loops: CDR1 SGHTA, CDR2 FQGTGA.

Only a few counts were recorded for this clone. The genes are TRBV10-3 and TRBJ2-7, with D possibly called TRBD1 or TRBD2 (5 bases each). The CDR3 is 13 amino acids. CDR1 ENHRY and CDR2 SYGVKD come from the germline V gene. V was shortened by 4 bases and J by 7 bases, with 14 bases between the two germline ends. The CDR3 region has the DNA TGTGCCATCAGTGTGCCGGGACCCCAAGAGCAGTACTTC. It yields the protein CAISVPGPQEQYF.

The chain has TRBV5-8 and TRBJ1-2; no clear D gene. This CDR3 contains 13 residues. Between the trimmed V and J ends, which lost 0 bases and 7 bases, there was a span of 10 bases. The germline V gene has CDR1 SGHTS and CDR2 YDEGEE. The CDR3 spells CASSLAGASGYTF. Written as DNA, the CDR3 is TGTGCCAGCAGCTTGGCAGGCGCGAGTGGCTACACCTTC.

The V gene is TRBV27, the J gene TRBJ1-4; TRBD1 matches 7 bases. CDR3 length equals 15 residues. The germline V gene encodes CDR1 MNHEY and CDR2 SMNVEV (reference sequence). Losses at the gene ends were 5 bases for V and 7 bases for J; bases not matched to a gene: 10. CDR3 bases: TGTGCCAGCAGTCTCCTTGGGGGACAGCCTGAAAAACTGTTTTTT. Translation gives CASSLLGGQPEKLFF.

The V call is TRBV5-4, the J call TRBJ2-5; 10 positions agree with TRBD1. Near its end, the DNA agrees better with TRBJ2-7, so the J call may be wrong. The CDR3 sequence is 14 residues long. Germline CDR1 SGHNT, CDR2 YYREEE (reference sequence). The CDR3: CASSGTGALDEQYF. For the CDR3, the DNA is TGTGCCAGCAGCGGGACAGGGGCCCTGGACGAGCAGTACTTC.

The chain carries TRBV5-6 and TRBJ1-2; D ambiguous. The CDR3 is 13 residues long. Trimming removed 4 bases at V and 4 bases at J, with 11 bases between. Germline CDR1 reads SGHDT; CDR2 reads YYEEEE. CDR3 bases: TGTGCCAGCAGCCTACCCTTGGGCTATGGCTACACCTTC. This codes for CASSLPLGYGYTF.

J is TRBJ2-3 and V is TRBV7-2, with D uncertain. CDR1 is SGHTA, CDR2 FQGNSA, per germline. Trimming took off 5 bases at V and 0 bases at J, with 12 bases between the two ends. This CDR3 has 15 residues. In DNA form, the CDR3 reads TGTGCCAGCAGCGGCTGGAGTACTAGCACAGATACGCAGTATTTT. Translating it yields CASSGWSTSTDTQYF.

The chain employs TRBV19 and TRBJ1-4; maybe TRBD1 (6 bases). The CDR3 is 16 amino acids. The ends were cut back, 7 bases at V and 5 bases at J, with 20 bases in the middle. The germline V gene has CDR1 LNHDA and CDR2 SQIVND (reference sequence). DNA of the CDR3: TGTGCCAGTAACGAATGGGGGGCCGTAGAAAATGAAAAACTGTTTTTT. It translates to CASNEWGAVENEKLFF.

The J gene is TRBJ1-4, the V gene TRBV4-2; 9 bases are shared with TRBD1. Germline CDR1 is LGHNA and CDR2 is YNFKEQ. J was trimmed by 3 bases and V by 0 bases; bases with no gene match: 8. This CDR3 has 18 residues. CDR3 in amino acids: CASSQDRTGGLANEKLFF. In nucleotides, the CDR3 is TGTGCCAGCAGCCAAGATAGAACAGGGGGCTTAGCTAATGAAAAACTGTTTTTT.

The chain uses TRBV2 and TRBJ1-6; 9 bases are shared with TRBD1. CDR3 length: 14 residues. V trimming: 6 bases; J trimming: 9 bases; junction bases outside the gene matches: 6. CDR1 and CDR2 from the germline V gene are SNHLY and FYNNEI. DNA for the CDR3: TGTGCCAGCAGGGAGGGGACAGGGCCTTCACCCCTCCACTTT. Residues: CASREGTGPSPLHF.

This clone appeared once. The CDR3, as DNA: TGTGCCAGCAGTCCCCGGGGCCAAGAGACCCAGTACTTC. Translated, it gives CASSPRGQETQYF. This chain links TRBV27 with TRBJ2-5; a possible D gene is TRBD2 (5 bases). CDR3 length equals 13 residues. The germline CDR1 and CDR2 sequences are MNHEY and SMNVEV (reference sequence). Deletions cut 5 bases from V and 1 base from J, with 8 bases between.

The rearrangement joins TRBV29-1 to TRBJ1-6; D is perhaps TRBD1 (6 bases). The germline V gene has CDR1 SQVTM and CDR2 ANQGSEA. This CDR3 contains 14 residues. V dropped 6 bases and J dropped 7 bases, with 16 bases sitting between them. The CDR3 DNA follows: TGCAGCGTGAAAACAGGGACGGGCAATTCACCCCTCCACTTT. Protein sequence: CSVKTGTGNSPLHF.

The sample holds a few counts of this clone. This chain connects TRBV2 to TRBJ2-7; unclear D gene. The CDR3 is 11 residues long. The germline V gene encodes CDR1 SNHLY and CDR2 FYNNEI. Deletions cut 5 bases from V and 6 bases from J, with 8 bases between. CDR3 nucleotide sequence: TGTGCCAGCAGTTCTAGTTTCGAGCAGTACTTC. This gives the protein CASSSSFEQYF.

V is TRBV7-3 and J is TRBJ2-1, with D possibly being TRBD2 (5 bases). CDR3 length: 13 amino acids. Trimming shortened V by 3 bases and J by 8 bases, and 11 bases separated the two germline ends. The V gene's germline CDR1 is SGHTA and CDR2 FQGTGA. For the CDR3, the DNA is TGTGCCAGCAGCTTTTTCCCCGGGGATGAGCAGTTCTTC. Translation: CASSFFPGDEQFF.

The chain links TRBV11-2 to TRBJ1-2; D is unresolved. This CDR3 has 13 amino acids. Trimming cost V 5 bases and J 4 bases, with 11 bases left between them. In germline, CDR1 is SGHAT, CDR2 FQNNGV. CDR3 residues: CASSPSEPYGYTF. CDR3 in DNA: TGTGCCAGCAGCCCGTCCGAGCCCTATGGCTACACCTTC. Supplemented by reference TRBV11-2 and TRBJ1-2, the full variable domain reads EAGVAQSPRYKIIEKRQSVAFWCNPISGHATLYWYQQILGQGPKLLIQFQNNGVVDDSQLPKDRFSAERLKGVDSTLKIQPAKLEDSAVYLCASSPSEPYGYTFGSGTRLTVV.

The chain combines TRBV21-1 with TRBJ1-5. TRBV21-1 is labeled a pseudogene. The CDR3 consists of 12 residues. DNA for the CDR3: TGTGCCAGCAGGCTATTAGGTCAGCCCCAGCATTTT. This translates into CASRLLGQPQHF.

The chain couples TRBV4-3 to TRBJ2-7; TRBD1 matches at 8 bases. The length of the CDR3 is 16 residues. Germline CDR1 and CDR2: LGHNA and YSLEER. V gave up 0 bases and J gave up 4 bases; unmatched junction bases: 8. CDR3 coding DNA: TGCGCCAGCAGCCAAGATAGGGGCACAGGGGGGTACGAGCAGTACTTC. Its protein is CASSQDRGTGGYEQYF.

This chain uses TRBV10-3 with TRBJ1-2; TRBD1 is a possible D gene (5 bases). Trimming shortened V by 7 bases and J by 3 bases, and 18 bases separated the two germline ends. The germline gives CDR1 ENHRY, CDR2 SYGVKD. The CDR3 is 15 amino acids. CDR3 in DNA: TGTGCCATCAACGGGGACTGGGGTATCGACTATGGCTACACCTTC. This translates into CAINGDWGIDYGYTF.

CDR3 region: CASSELVMQGNEQFF. The CDR3 DNA sequence: TGTGCCAGCAGTGAATTGGTTATGCAGGGCAATGAGCAGTTCTTC. The V call is TRBV25-1, the J call TRBJ2-1; weak D call: TRBD1 (5 bases). CDR1 and CDR2 (germline): MGHDK, SYGVNS. The CDR3 consists of 15 residues. With 1 base removed from V and 6 bases from J, the gap between germline ends came to 13 bases.

This chain connects TRBV11-2 to TRBJ1-3; D not resolved. Germline CDR1 SGHAT, CDR2 FQNNGV. V lost 0 bases and J 0 bases, leaving 6 bases between the germline ends. CDR3 length: 15 residues. This CDR3 is CASSLERVSGNTIYF. The CDR3 DNA follows: TGTGCCAGCAGCTTAGAGAGGGTCTCTGGAAACACCATATATTTT.

CDR3 bases: TGTGCCAGCAGCGCGCCGGGACAGGGGGCCCCCTACGAGCAGTACTTC. This translates into CASSAPGQGAPYEQYF. The rearrangement uses TRBV2 and TRBJ2-7; 12 bases match TRBD1. This CDR3 comprises 16 residues. CDR1 and CDR2 from the germline V gene are SNHLY and FYNNEI. J gave up 2 bases and V 6 bases, and 8 bases lay outside the gene matches.

The gene calls are TRBV6-6 and TRBJ2-5, with 9 positions matching TRBD2. CDR1 MNHNY and CDR2 SVGAGI come from the germline V gene (reference sequence). This CDR3 has 14 amino acids. J lost 2 bases, V lost 6 bases, and 4 bases had no gene match. The chain's CDR3 is CASRPAGGQETQYF. DNA for the CDR3: TGTGCCAGCAGGCCAGCGGGGGGACAAGAGACCCAGTACTTC.

This clone appeared a few times. The genes are TRBV6-5 and TRBJ2-7; 11 bases match TRBD2. CDR1 and CDR2 (germline): MNHEY, SVGAGI. The V gene end was trimmed by 5 bases and the J gene end by 1 base; junction bases not matched to a gene: 4. The CDR3 spans 15 residues. CDR3 in DNA: TGTGCCAGCAGTACAACTAGCGGGGGTTCCTACGAGCAGTACTTC. Protein product: CASSTTSGGSYEQYF.